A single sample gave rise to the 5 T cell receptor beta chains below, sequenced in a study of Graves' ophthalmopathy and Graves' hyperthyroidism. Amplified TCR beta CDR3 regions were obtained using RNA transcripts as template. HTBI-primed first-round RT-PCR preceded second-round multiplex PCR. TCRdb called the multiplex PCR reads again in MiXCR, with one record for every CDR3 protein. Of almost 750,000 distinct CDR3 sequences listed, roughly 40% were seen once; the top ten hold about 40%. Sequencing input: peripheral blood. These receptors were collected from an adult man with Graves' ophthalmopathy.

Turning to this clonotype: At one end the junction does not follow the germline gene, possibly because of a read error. The CDR3 region is CASSLAALNTEAFF. For the CDR3, the DNA is TGTGCCAGCAGTTTAGCAGCCTTGAACACTGAAGCTTTCTTT. The gene calls are TRBV7-8 and TRBJ1-1; no clear D. CDR1 is SGHVS and CDR2 is FQNEAQ in the germline V gene. The CDR3 is 14 residues long.

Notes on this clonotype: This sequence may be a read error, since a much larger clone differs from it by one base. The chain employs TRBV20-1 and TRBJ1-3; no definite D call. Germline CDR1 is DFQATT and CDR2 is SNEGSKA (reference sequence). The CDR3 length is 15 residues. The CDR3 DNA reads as TGCAGTGCTAGAGAGCGGGGATTAAAAGGAAACACCATGTATTTT. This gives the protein CSARERGLKGNTMYF.

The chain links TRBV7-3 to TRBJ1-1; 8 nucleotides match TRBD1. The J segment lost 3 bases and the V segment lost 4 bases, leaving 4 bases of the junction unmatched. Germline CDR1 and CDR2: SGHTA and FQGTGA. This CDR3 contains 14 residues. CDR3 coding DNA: TGTGCCAGCAGCTGGGGACAGGAATACACTGAAGCTTTCTTT. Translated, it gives CASSWGQEYTEAFF.

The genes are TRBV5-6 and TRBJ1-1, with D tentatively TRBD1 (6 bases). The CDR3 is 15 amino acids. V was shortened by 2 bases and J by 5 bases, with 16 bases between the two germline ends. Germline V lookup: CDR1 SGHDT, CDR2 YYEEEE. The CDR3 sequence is CASSFISQGATEAFF. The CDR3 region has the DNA TGTGCCAGCAGCTTCATATCACAGGGCGCTACTGAAGCTTTCTTT.

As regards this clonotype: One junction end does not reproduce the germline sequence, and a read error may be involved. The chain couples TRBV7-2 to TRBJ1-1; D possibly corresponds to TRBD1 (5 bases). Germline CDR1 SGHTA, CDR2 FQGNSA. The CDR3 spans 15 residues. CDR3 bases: TGTGCCAGTAGTATCTCTGGGTTGATGGGACCTGAAGCTCTCTTT. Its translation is CASSISGLMGPEALF.